These 18 T cell receptor beta chains were all obtained from the same sample, sequenced in a study of blood T cell repertoires in COVID-19. Clones were sequenced by immunoSEQ multiplex PCR, and TCRdb holds only the in-frame ones, with some missing. Here the sample spans approximately 260,000 clones, more than 60% being singletons. The specimen was peripheral blood. The receptors were sampled from a woman aged 40 to 50 with active or convalescent COVID-19.

The chain employs TRBV12-5 and TRBJ2-1; maybe TRBD1 (7 bases). Germline V gene data show CDR1 as LGHNT and CDR2 as FRNRAP. Trimming removed 5 bases at V and 4 bases at J, with 15 bases between. The CDR3 runs to 15 residues. Written as DNA, the CDR3 is TGTGCTAGTGGTGGAGGGGGCCATCCTTACAATGAGCAGTTCTTC. Translation gives CASGGGGHPYNEQFF. Full variable domain (outside the CDR3, taken from reference TRBV12-5 and TRBJ2-1): DARVTQTPRHKVTEMGQEVTMRCQPILGHNTVFWYRQTMMQGLELLAYFRNRAPLDDSGMPKDRFSAEMPDATLATLKIQPSEPRDSAVYFCASGGGGHPYNEQFFGPGTRLTVL.

The rearrangement joins TRBV12-3 or TRBV12-4 to TRBJ1-6; 7 positions agree with TRBD1. The CDR3 loop spans 13 amino acids. After removal of 4 bases from V and 10 bases from J, the junction contained 4 bases not matched to a gene. CDR3 amino acids: CASSYTGDSPLHF. The CDR3, as DNA: TGTGCCAGCAGTTATACAGGGGACTCACCCCTCCACTTT.

The CDR3 loop reads CASRQGDYNSPLHF. CDR3 in DNA: TGTGCCAGCAGACAGGGGGACTATAATTCACCCCTCCACTTT. This chain joins TRBV3-1 (or the pseudogene TRBV3-2) and TRBJ1-6; 8 bases fit TRBD1. This CDR3 is built from 14 residues. The J segment lost 3 bases and the V segment lost 6 bases, leaving 1 base of the junction unmatched. Germline CDR1 is LGHDT and CDR2 is YNNKEL (reference sequence).

The CDR3 nucleotides read TGTGCCAGCACCGATCCGGACAGGAGGAGTGAAGCTTTCTTT. Protein product: CASTDPDRRSEAFF. V and J are TRBV27 and TRBJ1-1, with TRBD1 matching over 7 bases. The CDR3 sequence is 14 residues long. Germline lookup yields CDR1 MNHEY and CDR2 SMNVEV (reference sequence). With V trimmed by 7 bases and J by 7 bases, 12 bases remained unmatched.

In this sample, this clone turned up once. The V gene is TRBV3-1 (or the pseudogene TRBV3-2), the J gene TRBJ2-3; TRBD2 might be the D (5 bases). Germline loops: CDR1 LGHDT, CDR2 YNNKEL (reference sequence). CDR3 length: 16 amino acids. V lost 4 bases and J lost 1, with 15 bases in between. The DNA of the CDR3 is TGTGCCAGCAGCCCCGGACCTACGAGGGGCACAGATACGCAGTATTTT. Translation: CASSPGPTRGTDTQYF.

CDR3 DNA: TGTGCCAGCAGTTTACCAGGGATTGGGGCCAACGTCCTGACTTTC. This translates into CASSLPGIGANVLTF. The chain combines TRBV28 with TRBJ2-6; the D gene is possibly TRBD1 (5 bases). V gave up 2 bases and J gave up 3 bases, with 8 bases separating them. The CDR3 is 15 amino acids. CDR1 and CDR2 (germline): MDHEN, SYDVKM.

The chain combines TRBV2 with TRBJ1-2, with D perhaps TRBD1 (5 bases). V was pared by 3 bases and J by 4 bases, with 6 bases between. Germline V gene data show CDR1 as SNHLY and CDR2 as FYNNEI. The CDR3 consists of 12 residues. In DNA form, the CDR3 reads TGTGCCAGCAGTGAGCAGGGCTATGGCTACACCTTC. Residues: CASSEQGYGYTF. The whole variable domain, remainder taken from reference TRBV2 and TRBJ1-2, is EPEVTQTPSHQVTQMGQEVILRCVPISNHLYFYWYRQILGQKVEFLVSFYNNEISEKSEIFDDQFSVERPDGSNFTLKIRSTKLEDSAMYFCASSEQGYGYTFGSGTRLTVV.

The rearrangement joins TRBV5-6 to TRBJ2-1, with a possible D match to TRBD2 (6 bases). The V end was cut by 5 bases, the J end by 9 bases, with 9 bases between. The CDR3 runs to 11 residues. Germline CDR1 reads SGHDT; CDR2 reads YYEEEE. The CDR3 reads CASSLAVEQFF. As DNA, the CDR3 is TGTGCCAGCAGTTTAGCGGTTGAGCAGTTCTTC.

This chain joins TRBV6-5 and TRBJ2-7, with a weak D call TRBD2 (7 bases). This CDR3 is 11 amino acids long. The ends were cut back, 6 bases at V and 6 bases at J, with 9 bases in the middle. Germline loops: CDR1 MNHEY, CDR2 SVGAGI. The CDR3 DNA follows: TGTGCCAGCAGAGGGGGGGGCGAGCAGTACTTC. It codes for CASRGGGEQYF.

This clone was counted only a few times. The chain joins TRBV7-3 to TRBJ2-2, with D perhaps matching TRBD2 (7 bases). The CDR3 contains 15 residues. Trimming pared 5 bases from V and 0 bases from J, leaving 10 bases between. The germline V gene encodes CDR1 SGHTA and CDR2 FQGTGA. The CDR3 coding sequence is TGTGCCAGCAGCACGGGGGGCTCGAACACCGGGGAGCTGTTTTTT. Its protein product is CASSTGGSNTGELFF. Filled out from reference TRBV7-3 and TRBJ2-2, the complete variable domain reads GAGVSQTPSNKVTEKGKYVELRCDPISGHTALYWYRQSLGQGPEFLIYFQGTGAADDSGLPNDRFFAVRPEGSVSTLKIQRTERGDSAVYLCASSTGGSNTGELFFGEGSRLTVL.

The chain employs TRBV28 and TRBJ1-1; D remains unclear. V was shortened by 7 bases and J by 0 bases, with 12 bases between the two germline ends. From germline, CDR1 is MDHEN and CDR2 SYDVKM. The CDR3 totals 14 residues. The CDR3 DNA follows: TGTGCCAGCAAAAAGCCATTTATGAACACTGAAGCTTTCTTT. Its protein is CASKKPFMNTEAFF. The full variable domain, rest sourced from reference TRBV28 and TRBJ1-1, is DVKVTQSSRYLVKRTGEKVFLECVQDMDHENMFWYRQDPGLGLRLIYFSYDVKMKEKGDIPEGYSVSREKKERFSLILESASTNQTSMYLCASKKPFMNTEAFFGQGTRLTVV.

V gene TRBV7-2 combines with J gene TRBJ2-7; 7 bases are a match to TRBD1. The CDR3 is made up of 15 amino acids. The ends lost 2 bases at V and 4 bases at J; junction bases unmatched: 8. Germline CDR1 SGHTA, CDR2 FQGNSA. CDR3 region: CASSLTGVREYEQYV. CDR3 DNA sequence: TGTGCCAGCAGCTTAACAGGGGTGAGGGAATACGAGCAGTACGTC.

This clone occurred a few times. The gene calls are TRBV25-1 and TRBJ2-2, with TRBD1 matching 9 bases. J was trimmed by 5 bases and V by 5 bases; bases with no gene match: 6. The CDR3 runs 15 residues. The germline gives CDR1 MGHDK, CDR2 SYGVNS. The DNA for the CDR3 is TGTGCCAGCAGTCTACAGGGGGCGGCAACCGGGGAGCTGTTTTTT. Translation: CASSLQGAATGELFF.

The rearrangement uses TRBV11-2 and TRBJ2-5; possible D gene TRBD2, 5 bases. CDR3 size: 15 residues. V lost 1 base and J 5 bases, leaving 14 bases between the germline ends. CDR1 is SGHAT and CDR2 is FQNNGV in the germline V gene. CDR3 bases: TGTGCCAGCAGCTTAGGCGTCGGGCGCGGGGAGACCCAGTACTTC. This gives the protein CASSLGVGRGETQYF.

This clone has just one count. The rearrangement uses TRBV30 and TRBJ1-6; TRBD1 agrees at 9 bases. Germline CDR1 and CDR2: GTSNPN and SVGIG (reference sequence). This CDR3 contains 16 residues. V was clipped by 5 bases and J by 3 bases; unmatched bases: 8. The DNA for the CDR3 is TGTGCCTGGTCCGGGGGGGGACAGGGCTATAATTCACCCCTCCACTTT. This codes for CAWSGGGQGYNSPLHF.

V is TRBV2 and J is TRBJ1-2; D is uncertain. Trimming took 2 bases from V and 4 from J, leaving 11 bases between them. The CDR3 consists of 14 residues. Germline lookup yields CDR1 SNHLY and CDR2 FYNNEI. In DNA form, the CDR3 reads TGTGCCAGCAGTGAAAGGCAGGCTATCTATGGCTACACCTTC. Amino acids: CASSERQAIYGYTF.

J is TRBJ2-1 and V is TRBV7-9; D might be TRBD1 (6 bases). Germline CDR1 SEHNR, CDR2 FQNEAQ (reference sequence). This CDR3 comprises 14 residues. The ends were cut back, 4 bases at V and 9 bases at J, with 16 bases in the middle. The CDR3 DNA reads as TGTGCCAGCAGCTCATATACAGGGCGCGTTGAGCAGTTCTTC. Protein product: CASSSYTGRVEQFF.

The chain recombines TRBV19 with TRBJ2-4; 9 bases fit TRBD1. The germline CDR1 and CDR2 sequences are LNHDA and SQIVND (reference sequence). V lost 4 bases and J lost 4; bases outside the gene matches: 5. This CDR3 is 15 amino acids long. The CDR3 DNA follows: TGTGCCAGTAGTACCACCGGGACAGGGAAAAACATTCAGTACTTC. Translation gives CASSTTGTGKNIQYF.